This T cell receptor beta chain came from a study of beta chain features in type 1 diabetes. At the level of the study: The number of sorted cells examined across all samples was some 99,000,000.

Study results and caveats: The study found that naive, central memory and Treg TCRB repertoires appeared more similar in patients than in healthy donors. Across all four CD4+ subsets, people with type 1 diabetes showed modestly shorter TCRB CDR3s. Amplification by PCR could prefer shorter templates, with the same effect in patients and controls.

V lost 0 bases, J lost 4 bases, and 1 base stayed unmatched. Germline V gene data show CDR1 as KGHSH and CDR2 as LQKENI. CDR3 length equals 14 residues. Regarding this clone: The antigen remains undetermined.

Every isolated RNA sample was fully reverse transcribed, so sequencing captured expressed TCRB transcripts. Assay used: immunoSEQ multiplex PCR; TCRdb lists only in-frame clones, some missing. Among roughly 150,000 clones listed, around 10% were seen once. The sequencing sample was made of central memory CD4+ T cells from blood. This sequence was found in a man between 18 and 29 years old in good health. The chain combines TRBV18 with TRBJ1-1, with TRBD1 matching 8 bases. The CDR3, as DNA: TGTGCCAGCTCACCACCGGACAGGGCCACTGAAGCTTTCTTT. It translates to CASSPPDRATEAFF.